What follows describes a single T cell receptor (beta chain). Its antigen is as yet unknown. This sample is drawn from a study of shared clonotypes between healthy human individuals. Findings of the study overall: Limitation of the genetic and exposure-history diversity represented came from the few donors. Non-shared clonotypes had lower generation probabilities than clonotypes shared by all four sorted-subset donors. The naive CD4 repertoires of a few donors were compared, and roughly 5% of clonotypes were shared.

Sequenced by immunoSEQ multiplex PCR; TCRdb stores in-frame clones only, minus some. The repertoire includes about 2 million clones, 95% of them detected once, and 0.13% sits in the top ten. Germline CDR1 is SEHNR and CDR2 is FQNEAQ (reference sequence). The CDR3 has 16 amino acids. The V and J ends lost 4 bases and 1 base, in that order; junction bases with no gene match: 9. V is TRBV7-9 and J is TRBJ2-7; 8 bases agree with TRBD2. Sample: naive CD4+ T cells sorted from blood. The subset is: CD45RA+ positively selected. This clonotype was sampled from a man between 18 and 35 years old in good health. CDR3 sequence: CASSSLGGTSSYEQYF. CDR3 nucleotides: TGTGCCAGCAGCTCTCTGGGTGGGACTAGTTCCTACGAGCAGTACTTC.